This T cell receptor beta chain stems from a study of blood T cells in healthy people across ages. A few counts support this clonotype. The CDR3 extends over 11 amino acids. The V gene end was trimmed by 2 bases and the J gene end by 13 bases; junction bases not matched to a gene: 7. Germline values: CDR1 DFQATT, CDR2 SNEGSKA (reference sequence). It was with a sample-barcoded 5' primer and a J-beta primer mix that a second PCR of roughly 7 to 12 cycles was run. TCRdb ran MiXCR on the 5' RACE reads and lists one entry per CDR3 protein. The top ten clones hold about 32% of a sample with 720,000 or so distinct CDR3 sequences, around 38% of them seen once.

The TCR comes from a man aged 80 or over in good health. The chain uses TRBV20-1 and TRBJ1-2, with TRBD1 matching 7 bases. Sample: blood. The DNA of the CDR3 is TGCAGTGCTAGACTACAGGGGCTCATCACCTTC. Its protein is CSARLQGLITF.